One sample yielded the 14 T cell receptor beta chains listed below, sequenced in a study of blood T cell repertoires in COVID-19. The repertoire was sequenced with immunoSEQ multiplex PCR; TCRdb's copy has only in-frame clones and lacks some. Of approximately 110,000 clones listed, 90% are singletons. The sample consisted of peripheral blood. The receptors were sampled from a human donor in a cohort sampled during active COVID-19.

The chain has TRBV6-5 and TRBJ2-1; 8 nucleotides align to TRBD2. V gave up 7 bases and J gave up 4 bases; unmatched junction bases: 6. The length of the CDR3 is 14 residues. The germline CDR1 and CDR2 sequences are MNHEY and SVGAGI. This CDR3 is CASTREGAYNEQFF. For the CDR3, the DNA is TGTGCCAGCACCCGGGAGGGTGCTTACAATGAGCAGTTCTTC.

The V gene is TRBV9, the J gene TRBJ2-2, with a weak D call TRBD2 (6 bases). This CDR3 is built from 15 residues. Trimming removed 1 base at V and 4 bases at J, with 11 bases between. From germline, CDR1 is SGDLS and CDR2 YYNGEE. The CDR3 loop is CASSVLLGGTGELFF. The CDR3 DNA sequence: TGTGCCAGCAGCGTACTCCTCGGGGGCACCGGGGAGCTGTTTTTT.

The chain couples TRBV2 to TRBJ1-2; 7 nucleotides agree with TRBD1. Germline trimming cut 6 bases from V and 2 bases from J; bases unmatched to any gene: 6. The CDR3 spans 14 residues. The germline V gene has CDR1 SNHLY and CDR2 FYNNEI. CDR3 DNA: TGTGCCAGCAGGGGGGACAGTCAAAACTATGGCTACACCTTC. It is translated as CASRGDSQNYGYTF. Combining the CDR3 with reference TRBV2 and TRBJ1-2 gives the whole variable domain EPEVTQTPSHQVTQMGQEVILRCVPISNHLYFYWYRQILGQKVEFLVSFYNNEISEKSEIFDDQFSVERPDGSNFTLKIRSTKLEDSAMYFCASRGDSQNYGYTFGSGTRLTVV.

The rearrangement joins TRBV5-1 to TRBJ2-5, with 9 bases fitting TRBD2. Germline CDR1 and CDR2: SGHRS and YFSETQ. The CDR3 is 18 amino acids. Losses at the gene ends were 0 bases for V and 5 bases for J; bases not matched to a gene: 14. The CDR3 spells CASSLAVGGRARGETQYF. The CDR3 DNA is TGCGCCAGCAGCTTGGCCGTTGGCGGGAGGGCCCGGGGGGAGACCCAGTACTTC. The full variable domain, in which reference TRBV5-1 and TRBJ2-5 provide the parts outside the CDR3, is KAGVTQTPRYLIKTRGQQVTLSCSPISGHRSVSWYQQTPGQGLQFLFEYFSETQRNKGNFPGRFSGRQFSNSRSEMNVSTLELGDSALYLCASSLAVGGRARGETQYFGPGTRLLVL.

The chain uses TRBV10-2 and TRBJ1-2; tentative D call: TRBD1 (6 bases). The CDR3 is made up of 15 amino acids. Trimming removed 4 bases at V and 4 bases at J, with 16 bases between. Per the germline V gene, CDR1 is WSHSY and CDR2 is SAAADI. CDR3 residues: CASSVSGGSLYGYTF. CDR3 DNA sequence: TGCGCCAGCAGTGTTTCGGGGGGCTCCCTCTATGGCTACACCTTC.

The chain uses TRBV9 and TRBJ1-6; D possibly corresponds to TRBD1 (5 bases). There are 16 residues in the CDR3. Germline CDR1 SGDLS, CDR2 YYNGEE. With 3 bases removed from V and 7 bases from J, the gap between germline ends came to 17 bases. The CDR3 bases are TGTGCCAGCAGCGCAGGGACTTTTGGGAGGAATTCACCCCTCCACTTT. Amino acids: CASSAGTFGRNSPLHF.

This clone was counted a single time. V and J are TRBV18 and TRBJ1-4; TRBD1 is a possible D gene (5 bases). The length of the CDR3 is 15 residues. Germline CDR1 is KGHSH and CDR2 is LQKENI. Trimming took 5 bases from V and 8 from J, leaving 18 bases between them. CDR3 DNA sequence: TGTGCCAGCTCATGGGAAAGGCAGGGCAGAGAAAAACTGTTTTTT. Its protein product is CASSWERQGREKLFF.

The genes are TRBV14 and TRBJ2-4; the match to TRBD1 covers 11 bases. This CDR3 comprises 17 residues. The V gene end was trimmed by 6 bases and the J gene end by 8 bases; junction bases not matched to a gene: 15. Germline V CDR1 and CDR2: SGHDN, FVKESK. As DNA, the CDR3 is TGTGCCAGCAGTCTAGGGACAGGGGGATACTTTTCGGACATTCAGTACTTC. Its translation is CASSLGTGGYFSDIQYF.

The chain combines TRBV4-1 with TRBJ2-1, with D tentatively TRBD2 (5 bases). The CDR3 spans 13 residues. Trimming removed 3 bases at V and 10 bases at J, with 13 bases between. In germline, CDR1 is MGHRA, CDR2 YSYEKL. This CDR3 reads CASSQSGFEEQFF. The CDR3 DNA is TGCGCCAGCAGCCAGTCGGGATTCGAGGAGCAGTTCTTC.

The CDR3 bases are TGTGCCAGCAGCGTTACAGGGGTCTTGCGCAATGAGCAGTTCTTC. Protein: CASSVTGVLRNEQFF. V gene TRBV11-2 combines with J gene TRBJ2-1, with TRBD1 identical over 7 bases. The CDR3 length is 15 residues. CDR1 is SGHAT, CDR2 FQNNGV, per germline. Trimming cost V 5 bases and J 6 bases; bases outside gene matches: 10.

V gene TRBV19 combines with J gene TRBJ1-5; 7 bases fit TRBD1. Looked up from germline, CDR1 is LNHDA and CDR2 is SQIVND (reference sequence). CDR3 length: 15 amino acids. V lost 4 bases, J lost 2 bases, and 5 bases stayed unmatched. CDR3 in amino acids: CASSSHTGGNQPQHF. The CDR3 region has the DNA TGTGCCAGTAGTAGCCATACAGGGGGCAATCAGCCCCAGCATTTT.

The chain combines TRBV7-2 with TRBJ1-5; 7 nucleotides agree with TRBD1. The CDR3 runs 15 residues. The V gene end was trimmed by 5 bases and the J gene end by 3 bases; junction bases not matched to a gene: 7. The germline CDR1 and CDR2 sequences are SGHTA and FQGNSA. Here the CDR3 reads CASSRRGQINQPQHF. Written as DNA, the CDR3 is TGTGCCAGCAGCCGCAGGGGACAGATCAATCAGCCCCAGCATTTT.

The chain joins TRBV7-9 to TRBJ1-5; maybe TRBD1 (5 bases). Trimming pared 0 bases from V and 6 bases from J, leaving 12 bases between. Germline CDR1 SEHNR, CDR2 FQNEAQ (reference sequence). The CDR3 has 15 amino acids. The CDR3 bases are TGTGCCAGCAGCTTAGCAGGGGCGGTCGGTCAGCCCCAGCATTTT. Protein: CASSLAGAVGQPQHF.

The chain joins TRBV7-6 to TRBJ2-7; TRBD1 matches 9 bases. This CDR3 is built from 14 residues. J gave up 5 bases and V 5 bases, and 7 bases lay outside the gene matches. Germline V gene sequence: CDR1 SGHVS, CDR2 FNYEAQ. In nucleotides, the CDR3 is TGTGCCAGCAGCCAGAGACAGGGGGTTGACGAGCAGTACTTC. Translated, it gives CASSQRQGVDEQYF.